Reported below is one T cell receptor (beta chain). This entry belongs to a study of blood T cell repertoires in COVID-19. The CDR3 runs to 16 residues. Trimming took 0 bases from V and 4 from J, leaving 12 bases between them. Germline-derived CDR1 and CDR2 are MNHEY and SVGAGI. Clones were sequenced by immunoSEQ multiplex PCR, and TCRdb holds only the in-frame ones, with some missing. The sample carries roughly 40,000 clones, approximately 86% recorded once. The clonotype originates from a man in his forties with active COVID-19. The material sequenced was peripheral blood. The chain employs TRBV6-5 and TRBJ1-4; D gene uncertain. The CDR3 DNA is TGTGCCAGCAGTTACTCGTACGCGGTGGGTAATGAAAAACTGTTTTTT. Translated, it gives CASSYSYAVGNEKLFF.